Following are 26 T cell receptor beta chains from one sample sequenced in a study of beta chain features in type 1 diabetes. Study results and limitations: Type 1 diabetes patients had moderately but significantly shorter TCRB CDR3s in all four CD4+ subsets.

What was sequenced were expressed TCRB transcripts, since all of the isolated RNA had been reverse transcribed. Repertoires were generated with immunoSEQ multiplex PCR, while TCRdb's copy carries only in-frame clones and drops some. Of roughly 300,000 clones in the sample, approximately 10% were seen once. Their recognized antigens are unknown. What was sequenced was central memory CD4+ T cells from blood. The receptors were gathered from a man aged 30 to 45 with type 1 diabetes.

The chain uses TRBV18 and TRBJ1-5; TRBD1 is a possible D gene (6 bases). The V gene lost 3 bases and the J gene lost 4 bases, with 10 bases spanning the gap. Germline V gene data show CDR1 as KGHSH and CDR2 as LQKENI. This CDR3 comprises 14 residues. Written as DNA, the CDR3 is TGTGCCAGCTCACCCCTGGACAGAAATCAGCCCCAGCATTTT. Translation: CASSPLDRNQPQHF.

This chain's CDR3 is CASSQETGRTDTQYF. CDR3 coding DNA: TGCGCCAGCAGCCAAGAAACCGGCCGCACAGATACGCAGTATTTT. The chain links TRBV4-3 to TRBJ2-3; D call uncertain. CDR1 is LGHNA and CDR2 is YSLEER in the germline V gene. The CDR3 runs to 15 residues. The V end was cut by 0 bases, the J end by 1 base, with 8 bases between.

The rearrangement uses TRBV5-1 and TRBJ2-5; no reliable D call. V lost 1 base to trimming and J lost 1 base, with 11 bases between them. CDR3 length: 15 amino acids. Looked up from germline, CDR1 is SGHRS and CDR2 is YFSETQ. The CDR3 reads CASSLWQATQETQYF. In nucleotides, the CDR3 is TGCGCCAGCAGCTTGTGGCAGGCGACCCAAGAGACCCAGTACTTC.

This clone came up many times. The V gene is TRBV7-2, the J gene TRBJ2-1; tentatively, D is TRBD1 (5 bases). V was pared by 1 base and J by 3 bases, with 10 bases between. This CDR3 has 15 residues. The germline CDR1 and CDR2 sequences are SGHTA and FQGNSA. In DNA form, the CDR3 reads TGTGCCAGCAGCTTAGAAACAGGAAGCTACAATGAGCAGTTCTTC. Its translation is CASSLETGSYNEQFF.

CDR3: CASSYSRQGRSDTQYF. The CDR3, as DNA: TGTGCCAGCAGTTACTCCCGACAGGGTAGATCAGATACGCAGTATTTT. This chain links TRBV6-5 with TRBJ2-3; 7 bases agree with TRBD1. The CDR3 length is 16 residues. CDR1 MNHEY and CDR2 SVGAGI come from the germline V gene. V shed 0 bases, J shed 4 bases, and the junction held 7 bases outside the gene matches.

This clone was detected ten times or more. The V call is TRBV5-5, the J call TRBJ2-2, with TRBD1 identical over 12 bases. V shed 4 bases and J 5 bases; nucleotides not matched to a gene: 12. The CDR3 is 18 amino acids. The germline V gene encodes CDR1 SGHKS and CDR2 YYEKEE (reference sequence). CDR3 in amino acids: CASSPPGQGAWLTGELFF. As DNA, the CDR3 is TGTGCCAGCAGCCCGCCGGGACAGGGGGCATGGTTGACCGGGGAGCTGTTTTTT.

This clone was found many times. The V call is TRBV6-1, the J call TRBJ2-2; D not certain. Germline assignment: CDR1 MNHNS and CDR2 SASEGT. The CDR3 sequence is 11 residues long. V was clipped by 3 bases and J by 4 bases, with 0 bases between them. The CDR3 DNA reads as TGTGCCAGCAGTGACACCGGGGAGCTGTTTTTT. Translated, it gives CASSDTGELFF.

The table lists this clone with a few counts. The V call is TRBV30, the J call TRBJ1-4; TRBD1 might be the D (6 bases). The CDR3 loop spans 14 amino acids. Germline V gene lookup returns CDR1 GTSNPN and CDR2 SVGIG (reference sequence). Trimming removed 1 base at V and 7 bases at J, with 13 bases between. The CDR3 sequence is CAWSAGGFVEKLFF. The CDR3 nucleotides read TGTGCCTGGAGTGCCGGGGGCTTCGTTGAAAAACTGTTTTTT.

The sample holds a few counts of this clone. The rearrangement links TRBV11-2 to TRBJ2-3; possibly TRBD2 for D (6 bases). CDR1 is SGHAT and CDR2 is FQNNGV in the germline V gene. V lost 0 bases and J 6 bases, leaving 16 bases between the germline ends. The CDR3 has 16 amino acids. The CDR3 region is CASSLDGAGPGDTQYF. CDR3 bases: TGTGCCAGCAGCTTAGACGGCGCGGGACCCGGGGATACGCAGTATTTT.

This clone came up many times. The chain combines TRBV4-3 with TRBJ1-6, with D tentatively TRBD1 (5 bases). This CDR3 comprises 15 residues. CDR1 is LGHNA and CDR2 is YSLEER in the germline V gene. Trimming stripped 1 base from V and 7 bases from J, with 11 bases between. The chain's CDR3 is CASSQAPGSNSPLHF. Written as DNA, the CDR3 is TGCGCCAGCAGCCAAGCGCCAGGGTCAAATTCACCCCTCCACTTT.

The chain uses TRBV6-5 and TRBJ1-5; TRBD1 matches 7 bases. This CDR3 spans 13 amino acids. Per the germline V gene, CDR1 is MNHEY and CDR2 is SVGAGI. The J segment lost 6 bases and the V segment lost 8 bases, leaving 7 bases of the junction unmatched. This CDR3 is CASARGQGQPQHF. In DNA form, the CDR3 reads TGTGCCAGCGCGAGGGGGCAGGGTCAGCCCCAGCATTTT.

This clone was seen more than once but under ten times. This chain connects TRBV4-1 to TRBJ2-3; 14 bases are shared with TRBD2. This CDR3 spans 16 amino acids. V lost 4 bases to trimming and J lost 3 bases; unmatched junction nucleotides: 3. Germline CDR1 is MGHRA and CDR2 is YSYEKL. CDR3 nucleotides: TGCGCCAGCAGCCTGGGACTAGCGGGGGCAACAGATACGCAGTATTTT. The encoded protein is CASSLGLAGATDTQYF.

The genes are TRBV4-1 and TRBJ2-3, with D perhaps matching TRBD2 (5 bases). The CDR3 is 15 residues long. Germline V lookup: CDR1 MGHRA, CDR2 YSYEKL. Trimming took 2 bases from V and 4 from J, leaving 13 bases between them. The CDR3 sequence is CASSQLQLGSDTQYF. Written as DNA, the CDR3 is TGCGCCAGCAGCCAACTCCAACTAGGGTCAGATACGCAGTATTTT.

The rearrangement uses TRBV6-4 and TRBJ1-4; no definite D call. Trimming shortened V by 0 bases and J by 7 bases, and 12 bases separated the two germline ends. The germline V gene has CDR1 MRHNA and CDR2 SNTAGT. The CDR3 is 15 amino acids. CDR3 nucleotides: TGTGCCAGCAGTGACTCGGAGGGAGGGTCTGAAAAACTGTTTTTT. This translates into CASSDSEGGSEKLFF.

V usage is TRBV9 and J usage is TRBJ2-5, with 8 bases that match TRBD2. V dropped 0 bases and J dropped 5; count of bases not matched to a gene: 9. The CDR3 is 16 residues long. CDR1 and CDR2 (germline): SGDLS, YYNGEE. CDR3 residues: CASSVASLSGGETQYF. CDR3 coding DNA: TGTGCCAGCAGCGTAGCTTCCCTGAGCGGGGGTGAGACCCAGTACTTC.

This clone was seen repeatedly, ten times or more. The chain recombines TRBV18 with TRBJ1-6; possibly TRBD1 for D (5 bases). V lost 4 bases and J 5 bases, leaving 12 bases between the germline ends. Germline CDR1 is KGHSH and CDR2 is LQKENI. The CDR3 totals 15 residues. CDR3 coding DNA: TGTGCCAGCTCACGCCTACAGGTCGATAATTCACCCCTCCACTTT. This encodes CASSRLQVDNSPLHF.

A note on this clone: At the DNA level, this CDR3 is encoded by other sequences in the same sample as well. The chain has TRBV2 and TRBJ2-2; TRBD1 matches 10 bases. CDR1 and CDR2 (germline): SNHLY, FYNNEI. With V trimmed by 6 bases and J by 3 bases, 4 bases remained unmatched. The CDR3 spans 15 residues. The CDR3, as DNA: TGTGCCAGCAGGGCCGGGACAGGGGACACCGGGGAGCTGTTTTTT. Protein sequence: CASRAGTGDTGELFF.

V usage is TRBV7-2 and J usage is TRBJ2-3; 7 nucleotides match TRBD2. Trimming cost V 4 bases and J 2 bases; bases outside gene matches: 3. Germline lookup yields CDR1 SGHTA and CDR2 FQGNSA. This CDR3 is 14 amino acids long. DNA of the CDR3: TGTGCCAGCAGCTCGGGGGGTAACACAGATACGCAGTATTTT. It codes for CASSSGGNTDTQYF.

The rearrangement uses TRBV2 and TRBJ2-7; 8 bases align to TRBD1. With 7 bases clipped from V and 2 bases from J, the junction kept 4 bases outside the gene matches. CDR3 length: 13 amino acids. Germline CDR1 SNHLY, CDR2 FYNNEI. CDR3 in amino acids: CASKGTGTYEQYF. The CDR3 bases are TGTGCCAGCAAGGGGACAGGAACCTACGAGCAGTACTTC.

This clone was seen a few times. The CDR3 region has the DNA TGTGCCAGCAGCTTAGCCTATGAGGTTAACACTGAAGCTTTCTTT. Amino acids: CASSLAYEVNTEAFF. The chain joins TRBV7-2 to TRBJ1-1; no definite D call. CDR1 SGHTA and CDR2 FQGNSA come from the germline V gene. Trimming took 0 bases from V and 2 from J, leaving 10 bases between them. The CDR3 has 15 residues.

This chain joins TRBV30 and TRBJ2-2; tentative D call: TRBD1 (5 bases). CDR1 GTSNPN and CDR2 SVGIG come from the germline V gene (reference sequence). V lost 8 bases, J lost 1 base, and 14 bases lay in between. This CDR3 is built from 14 residues. The chain's CDR3 is CASQPTGNTGELFF. CDR3 nucleotide sequence: TGTGCCAGCCAACCCACAGGGAACACCGGGGAGCTGTTTTTT.

In its sample, this clone was seen a few times. The V call is TRBV28, the J call TRBJ2-6, with D unclear. This CDR3 region has 15 residues. Germline CDR1 reads MDHEN; CDR2 reads SYDVKM. The ends were cut back, 5 bases at V and 0 bases at J, with 8 bases in the middle. The CDR3 loop reads CASSSPSSGANVLTF. The CDR3 DNA reads TGTGCCAGCAGTAGTCCTAGCTCTGGGGCCAACGTCCTGACTTTC.

This clone showed up just a few times. The CDR3, as DNA: TGCGCCAGCAACCCCTCCGGGACAGGGGTCTGGAACATTCAGTACTTC. It encodes CASNPSGTGVWNIQYF. The gene calls are TRBV5-1 and TRBJ2-4; 10 positions match TRBD1. The CDR3 length is 16 residues. CDR1 is SGHRS and CDR2 is YFSETQ in the germline V gene. The V and J ends lost 6 bases and 7 bases, in that order; junction bases with no gene match: 13.

This chain links TRBV6-5 with TRBJ2-1; tentative D call: TRBD1 (5 bases). V was cut by 5 bases and J by 6 bases, with 17 bases left in between. Per the germline V gene, CDR1 is MNHEY and CDR2 is SVGAGI. CDR3 length: 15 amino acids. CDR3 nucleotides: TGTGCCAGCAGTAGGGGTGTTCTGGAAGGCAATGAGCAGTTCTTC. Protein product: CASSRGVLEGNEQFF.

As to this clone: A read error is likely here: a far larger clone is one base away. The chain carries TRBV29-1 and TRBJ2-5; 7 nucleotides agree with TRBD2. CDR3 length equals 12 residues. V shed 7 bases, J shed 3 bases, and the junction held 5 bases outside the gene matches. Per the germline V gene, CDR1 is SQVTM and CDR2 is ANQGSEA. CDR3 amino acids: CSGDGGEETQYF. CDR3 DNA sequence: TGCAGCGGTGATGGGGGGGAAGAGACCCAGTACTTC.

The chain combines TRBV29-1 with TRBJ1-2, with 7 bases that match TRBD1. From germline, CDR1 is SQVTM and CDR2 ANQGSEA. This CDR3 has 12 residues. V trimming: 4 bases; J trimming: 5 bases; junction bases outside the gene matches: 4. The chain's CDR3 is CSVAWTGYGYTF. In DNA form, the CDR3 reads TGCAGCGTTGCGTGGACAGGATATGGCTACACCTTC.